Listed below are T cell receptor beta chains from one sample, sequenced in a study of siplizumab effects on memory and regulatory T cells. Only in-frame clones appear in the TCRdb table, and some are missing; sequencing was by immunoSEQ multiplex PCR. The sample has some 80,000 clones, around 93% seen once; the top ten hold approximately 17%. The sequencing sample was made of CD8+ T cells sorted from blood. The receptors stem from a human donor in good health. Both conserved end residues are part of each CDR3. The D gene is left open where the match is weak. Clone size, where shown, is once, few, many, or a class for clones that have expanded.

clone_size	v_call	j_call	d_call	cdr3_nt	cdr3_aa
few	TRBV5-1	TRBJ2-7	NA	TGCGCCAGCAGCAGGGACCCCGTGGGAGACCCGTACTTC	CASSRDPVGDPYF
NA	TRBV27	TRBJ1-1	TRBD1	TGTGCCAGCACCCCGGACAGGACGGCGAACACTGAAGCTTTCTTT	CASTPDRTANTEAFF
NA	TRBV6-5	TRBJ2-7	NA	TGTGCCAGCAGTTACGGAGGGGGCAGGGACGAGCAGTACTTC	CASSYGGGRDEQYF
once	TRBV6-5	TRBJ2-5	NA	TGTGCCAGCAACCCCCCAGGGTCAGAGACCCAGTACTTC	CASNPPGSETQYF
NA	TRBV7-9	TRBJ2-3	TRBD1	TGTGCCAGCAGCTTAGTGACAGGGGTGATAGATACGCAGTATTTT	CASSLVTGVIDTQYF
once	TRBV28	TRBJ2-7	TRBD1	TGTGCCAGCAGTGACCGGGACAGGGCCTACGAGCAGTACTTC	CASSDRDRAYEQYF
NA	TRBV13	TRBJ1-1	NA	TGTGCCAGCAGCTCCTTCGAGATTGAAGCTTTCTTT	CASSSFEIEAFF
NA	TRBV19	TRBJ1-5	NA	TGTGCCAGTATTCAAGGAGGGATCAGCAATCAGCCCCAGCATTTT	CASIQGGISNQPQHF
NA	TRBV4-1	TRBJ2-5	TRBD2	TGCGCCAGCAGCCAACAAGGAAAGGGACTAGCGCGAGAGACCCAGTACTTC	CASSQQGKGLARETQYF
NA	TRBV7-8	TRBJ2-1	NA	TGTGCCAGCAGCTCCCCGGCTGAGCAGTTCTTC	CASSSPAEQFF
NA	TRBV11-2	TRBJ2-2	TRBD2	TGTGCCAGCAGCTACGGGACTAATACCGGGGAGCTGTTTTTT	CASSYGTNTGELFF
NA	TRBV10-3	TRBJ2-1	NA	TGTGCCATCAGCGAGCTTGACTGGGCCAATGAGCAGTTCTTC	CAISELDWANEQFF
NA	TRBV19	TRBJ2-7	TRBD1	TGTGCCAGTAGTATTAGGGGGCCCTACGAGCAGTACTTC	CASSIRGPYEQYF
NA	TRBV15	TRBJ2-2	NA	TGTGCCACCAGCGGCCGGGACTCGAACACCGGGGAGCTGTTTTTT	CATSGRDSNTGELFF
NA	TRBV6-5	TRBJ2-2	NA	TGTGCCAGCAGTTATGGGGATTCCACCGGGGAGCTGTTTTTT	CASSYGDSTGELFF
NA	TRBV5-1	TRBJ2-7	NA	TGCGCCAGCAGCTTGGCCCTCGGCTCCTACGAGCAGTACTTC	CASSLALGSYEQYF
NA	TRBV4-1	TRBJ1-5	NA	TGCGCCAGCAGCCAAGTGGGAGGGGGGGATCAGCCCCAGCATTTT	CASSQVGGGDQPQHF
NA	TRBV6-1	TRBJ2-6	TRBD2	TGTGCCAGCAGTGGGGGGACTAGCGGGCACAGCTCTGGGGCCAACGTCCTGACTTTC	CASSGGTSGHSSGANVLTF
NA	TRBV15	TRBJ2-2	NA	TGTGCCACCAGCAGATATACAGGTACCAGGGAGCTGTTTTTT	CATSRYTGTRELFF
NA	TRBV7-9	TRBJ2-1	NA	TGTGCCAGCAGCTTAGACGGTAGCGCTACCTACAATGAGCAGTTCTTC	CASSLDGSATYNEQFF
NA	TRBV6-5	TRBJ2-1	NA	TGTGCCACCGGAGTAGGGGAAAGCGATGAGCAGTTCTTC	CATGVGESDEQFF
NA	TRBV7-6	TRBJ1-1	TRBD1	TGTGCCAGCAGCTTGGGGACAGGTTCTGAAGCTTTCTTT	CASSLGTGSEAFF
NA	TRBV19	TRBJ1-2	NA	TGTGCCAGTAGTTTAGGGAGGGGATCAAGCTATGGCTACACCTTC	CASSLGRGSSYGYTF
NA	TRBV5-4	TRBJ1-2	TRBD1	TGTGCCAGCAGGGCCACAGGGGATGCAGGCTACACCTTC	CASRATGDAGYTF
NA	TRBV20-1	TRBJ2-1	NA	TGCAGTGCCGCCAGAGGAAATGAGCAGTTCTTC	CSAARGNEQFF
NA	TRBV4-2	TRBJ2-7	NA	TGTGCCAGCAGCCTCGGATACGAGCAGTACTTC	CASSLGYEQYF
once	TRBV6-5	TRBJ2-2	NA	TGTGCCAGCAGTTTAGGGAAAAACACCGGGGAGCTGTTTTTT	CASSLGKNTGELFF
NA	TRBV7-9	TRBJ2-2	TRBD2	TGTGCCAGCAGCTTAGTATCCACGGGACTAGGAACCGGGGAGCTGTTTTTT	CASSLVSTGLGTGELFF
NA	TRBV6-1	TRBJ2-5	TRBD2	TGTGCCAGCAGTGAAGATCTAGCGGGAGTGGGGGAGACCCAGTACTTC	CASSEDLAGVGETQYF
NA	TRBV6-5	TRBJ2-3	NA	TGTGCCAGCAGTTACACCGTCTCCGGCGGGACAGATACGCAGTATTTT	CASSYTVSGGTDTQYF
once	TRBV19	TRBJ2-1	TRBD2	TGTGCCAGTAGCCCGTGGCGGGAGACCCACAATGAGCAGTTCTTC	CASSPWRETHNEQFF
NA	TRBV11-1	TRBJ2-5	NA	TGTGCCAGCAGCCAACGTACAGGTGACCAAGAGACCCAGTACTTC	CASSQRTGDQETQYF
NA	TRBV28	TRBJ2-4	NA	TGTGCCAGCAGGCCCTTAGCGGAATATCTAAGTGTAGCCAAAAACATTCAGTACTTC	CASRPLAEYLSVAKNIQYF
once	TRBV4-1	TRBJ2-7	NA	TGCGCCAGCAGCCAACGTGTCTCCTACGAGCAGTACTTC	CASSQRVSYEQYF
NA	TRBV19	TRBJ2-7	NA	TGTGCCAGTAAACCGGCTAGCGCGAGCTCCTACGAGCAGTACTTC	CASKPASASSYEQYF
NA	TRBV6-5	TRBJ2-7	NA	TGTGCCAGCAGTTACTTCGGGCAGGGGGAGCAGTACTTC	CASSYFGQGEQYF
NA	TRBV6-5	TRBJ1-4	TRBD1	TGTGCCAGCAGCGAAGGGACAGCTTTTGAAAAACTGTTTTTT	CASSEGTAFEKLFF
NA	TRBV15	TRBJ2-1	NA	TGTGCCACCAGCAGAGATAATTCGCCTCAAGGTGAGCAGTTCTTC	CATSRDNSPQGEQFF
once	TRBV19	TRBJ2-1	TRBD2	TGTGCCAGTAGTTTCACTAGCGGGAGGAGCTCCTACAATGAGCAGTTCTTC	CASSFTSGRSSYNEQFF
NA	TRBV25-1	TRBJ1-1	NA	TGTGCCAGCACTCTAGCGGGGGGGGACACTGAAGCTTTCTTT	CASTLAGGDTEAFF
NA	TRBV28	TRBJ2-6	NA	TGTGCCAGCAGTCTGGAGACGATTGCTGGGGCCAACGTCCTGACTTTC	CASSLETIAGANVLTF
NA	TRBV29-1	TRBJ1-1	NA	TGCAGCGTTGAATTTTATGGCACTGAAGCTTTCTTT	CSVEFYGTEAFF
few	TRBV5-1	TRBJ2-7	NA	TGCGCCAGCAGCCCCGGGGCGAGGGGGAGCTCCTACGAGCAGTACTTC	CASSPGARGSSYEQYF
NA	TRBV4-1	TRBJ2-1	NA	TGCGCCAGCAGCCAAGATGCAGATTTGGCCTACAATGAGCAGTTCTTC	CASSQDADLAYNEQFF